The 23 T cell receptor beta chains in this list originate from one sample, sequenced in a study of blood T cell repertoires in COVID-19. Only in-frame clones appear in the TCRdb table, and some are missing; sequencing was by immunoSEQ multiplex PCR. The sample has under 30,000 clones, roughly 94% seen once. Sequences were obtained from peripheral blood. These receptors all stem from a human donor with active COVID-19. The donor label of this sample is uncertain.

The CDR3 region is CASSVDPRNQNTEAFF. The CDR3 DNA is TGTGCCAGCAGCGTAGATCCGCGAAATCAGAACACTGAAGCTTTCTTT. The V and J genes are TRBV9 and TRBJ1-1; no definite D call. The V gene lost 0 bases and the J gene lost 1 base, with 13 bases spanning the gap. This CDR3 is 16 amino acids long. Looked up from germline, CDR1 is SGDLS and CDR2 is YYNGEE.

The gene calls are TRBV19 and TRBJ2-1; 12 bases are a match to TRBD2. Losses at the gene ends were 3 bases for V and 9 bases for J; bases not matched to a gene: 6. Germline V CDR1 and CDR2: LNHDA, SQIVND (reference sequence). CDR3 length equals 15 residues. CDR3 amino acids: CASSIWTSGTGEQFF. Written as DNA, the CDR3 is TGTGCCAGTAGTATCTGGACTAGCGGGACCGGTGAGCAGTTCTTC. The full variable domain, completed using reference TRBV19 and TRBJ2-1, is DGGITQSPKYLFRKEGQNVTLSCEQNLNHDAMYWYRQDPGQGLRLIYYSQIVNDFQKGDIAEGYSVSREKKESFPLTVTSAQKNPTAFYLCASSIWTSGTGEQFFGPGTRLTVL.

The V gene is TRBV6-5, the J gene TRBJ2-5; 7 bases align to TRBD1. The CDR3 length is 14 residues. Germline V gene lookup returns CDR1 MNHEY and CDR2 SVGAGI. V dropped 0 bases and J dropped 3; count of bases not matched to a gene: 1. The CDR3 sequence: CASSYSGTEETQYF. The CDR3 DNA reads as TGTGCCAGCAGTTACTCAGGGACAGAAGAGACCCAGTACTTC.

The chain is built from TRBV5-1 and TRBJ2-1; TRBD1 is a possible D gene (5 bases). V was cut by 0 bases and J by 7 bases, with 14 bases left in between. Germline V gene data show CDR1 as SGHRS and CDR2 as YFSETQ. CDR3 length: 15 residues. As DNA, the CDR3 is TGCGCCAGCAGCTTGGGACCGGAAGGGGCTAATGAGCAGTTCTTC. Residues: CASSLGPEGANEQFF.

V gene TRBV28 combines with J gene TRBJ2-7, with 10 bases lining up with TRBD2. This CDR3 is built from 16 residues. Germline V gives CDR1 MDHEN, CDR2 SYDVKM. The J segment lost 3 bases and the V segment lost 5 bases, leaving 10 bases of the junction unmatched. The CDR3 DNA follows: TGTGCCAGCAGTCACCGAAGGGCTAGCGGGAGCTACGAGCAGTACTTC. This encodes CASSHRRASGSYEQYF.

The J gene is TRBJ1-2, the V gene TRBV7-6, with a possible D match to TRBD1 (6 bases). Germline CDR1 is SGHVS and CDR2 is FNYEAQ. Trimming pared 2 bases from V and 7 bases from J, leaving 14 bases between. The CDR3 is 14 amino acids. CDR3: CASSLTYRDGGYTF. CDR3 sequence (DNA): TGTGCCAGCAGCTTAACGTACAGGGATGGTGGCTACACCTTC.

The J gene is TRBJ1-2, the V gene TRBV28; 7 bases line up with TRBD1. Germline V gives CDR1 MDHEN, CDR2 SYDVKM. CDR3 length: 14 amino acids. After removal of 1 base from V and 6 bases from J, the junction contained 5 bases not matched to a gene. The DNA of the CDR3 is TGTGCCAGCAGTTTATTTCAGGGGGTTGATGGCTACACCTTC. This sequence encodes CASSLFQGVDGYTF.

This sequence joins TRBV19 and TRBJ2-2; 7 bases are a match to TRBD1. J was trimmed by 5 bases and V by 7 bases; bases with no gene match: 4. This CDR3 spans 13 amino acids. Per germline, CDR1 LNHDA and CDR2 SQIVND (reference sequence). The CDR3 region is CASTKTGTGELFF. The CDR3 DNA follows: TGTGCCAGTACCAAGACAGGGACCGGGGAGCTGTTTTTT. The full variable domain, completed using reference TRBV19 and TRBJ2-2, is DGGITQSPKYLFRKEGQNVTLSCEQNLNHDAMYWYRQDPGQGLRLIYYSQIVNDFQKGDIAEGYSVSREKKESFPLTVTSAQKNPTAFYLCASTKTGTGELFFGEGSRLTVL.

The genes are TRBV11-2 and TRBJ2-7; 10 bases align to TRBD2. The V and J ends lost 0 bases and 4 bases, in that order; junction bases with no gene match: 6. Germline loops: CDR1 SGHAT, CDR2 FQNNGV. The CDR3 totals 16 residues. The CDR3 region has the DNA TGTGCCAGCAGCTTAGACAGGACTAGCGGAAGTTACGAGCAGTACTTC. Protein sequence: CASSLDRTSGSYEQYF. The full variable domain, with the rest looked up from reference TRBV11-2 and TRBJ2-7, is EAGVAQSPRYKIIEKRQSVAFWCNPISGHATLYWYQQILGQGPKLLIQFQNNGVVDDSQLPKDRFSAERLKGVDSTLKIQPAKLEDSAVYLCASSLDRTSGSYEQYFGPGTRLTVT.

The chain recombines TRBV6-5 with TRBJ1-2; 7 bases fit TRBD1. V shed 8 bases, J shed 5 bases, and the junction held 11 bases outside the gene matches. The germline V gene encodes CDR1 MNHEY and CDR2 SVGAGI. There are 14 residues in the CDR3. The CDR3 spells CASLKNRGVYGYTF. The CDR3 bases are TGTGCCAGCCTTAAGAACAGGGGTGTTTATGGCTACACCTTC.

This clone was detected a few times. The chain joins TRBV5-1 to TRBJ1-1; D not certain. V was shortened by 4 bases and J by 1 base, with 8 bases between the two germline ends. The CDR3 extends over 13 amino acids. Germline assignment: CDR1 SGHRS and CDR2 YFSETQ. The CDR3 bases are TGCGCCAGCAGCATGCAGTGGAACACTGAAGCTTTCTTT. The encoded protein is CASSMQWNTEAFF.

The V and J genes are TRBV6-5 and TRBJ2-5, with 8 bases identical to TRBD2. Germline-derived CDR1 and CDR2 are MNHEY and SVGAGI. The trim removed 2 bases at V and 4 bases at J, leaving 6 bases unmatched. The CDR3 loop spans 15 amino acids. In nucleotides, the CDR3 is TGTGCCAGCAGTTACCGGGGGGGCGGAGGAGAGACCCAGTACTTC. This translates into CASSYRGGGGETQYF.

This chain connects TRBV7-8 to TRBJ2-1, with no clear D. The CDR3 consists of 15 residues. Trimming shortened V by 1 base and J by 0 bases, and 7 bases separated the two germline ends. Germline CDR1 and CDR2: SGHVS and FQNEAQ. The CDR3 reads CASSLGRISYNEQFF. The CDR3 DNA is TGTGCCAGCAGCTTAGGGCGGATCTCCTACAATGAGCAGTTCTTC.

The V gene is TRBV6-2 or TRBV6-3, the J gene TRBJ1-2, with D possibly matching TRBD1 (6 bases). The CDR3 consists of 17 residues. V was clipped by 2 bases and J by 3 bases, with 19 bases between them. Germline lookup yields CDR1 MNHEY and CDR2 SVGEGT. This CDR3 reads CASSYGAPQGTDYGYTF. In DNA, the CDR3 is TGTGCCAGCAGTTACGGGGCCCCACAGGGCACTGACTATGGCTACACCTTC.

The CDR3 DNA sequence: TGTGCCAGCAGCTTTCGGGAGCGGGAGACCCAGTACTTC. Translation gives CASSFRERETQYF. V and J are TRBV7-9 and TRBJ2-5; D is possibly TRBD2 (6 bases). This CDR3 is 13 amino acids long. With 3 bases removed from V and 5 bases from J, the gap between germline ends came to 10 bases. Germline CDR1 and CDR2: SEHNR and FQNEAQ (reference sequence).

V is TRBV19 and J is TRBJ1-2; D is ambiguous. The CDR3 consists of 14 residues. Per the germline V gene, CDR1 is LNHDA and CDR2 is SQIVND (reference sequence). CDR3 protein: CATKEAFDLTRYTF. In nucleotides, the CDR3 is TGTGCTACCAAGGAGGCGTTTGATCTGACGCGCTACACCTTC.

V usage is TRBV24-1 and J usage is TRBJ2-3; 8 bases map to TRBD2. Germline lookup yields CDR1 KGHDR and CDR2 SFDVKD. V shed 7 bases, J shed 5 bases, and the junction held 7 bases outside the gene matches. The CDR3 has 14 residues. CDR3 amino acids: CATSPGLDEDTQYF. The CDR3 bases are TGTGCCACCAGCCCGGGACTAGATGAAGATACGCAGTATTTT.

The chain links TRBV6-5 to TRBJ2-3, with 8 bases fitting TRBD2. This CDR3 contains 15 residues. Germline trimming cut 4 bases from V and 1 base from J; bases unmatched to any gene: 4. Germline V gives CDR1 MNHEY, CDR2 SVGAGI. The CDR3 DNA is TGTGCCAGCAGTTTCAGCGGGAGTCGCACAGATACGCAGTATTTT. Encoded protein: CASSFSGSRTDTQYF.

Only one count was recorded for this clone. V and J are TRBV7-9 and TRBJ2-1; perhaps TRBD1 as D (5 bases). V lost 5 bases to trimming and J lost 4 bases, with 15 bases between them. Germline values: CDR1 SEHNR, CDR2 FQNEAQ (reference sequence). There are 15 residues in the CDR3. The CDR3 DNA is TGTGCCAGCAGCCCCATCAGGGTCCATTACAATGAGCAGTTCTTC. Translated, it gives CASSPIRVHYNEQFF.

The chain has TRBV9 and TRBJ1-1; a possible D gene is TRBD1 (6 bases). Germline V CDR1 and CDR2: SGDLS, YYNGEE. The V end lost 2 bases, the J end lost 4 bases, and 12 bases lay between the germline ends. The CDR3 length is 14 residues. The CDR3 loop is CASSVRGVGTEAFF. CDR3 nucleotide sequence: TGTGCCAGCAGCGTCAGGGGCGTGGGCACTGAAGCTTTCTTT.

The gene calls are TRBV4-1 and TRBJ2-7; 8 bases are a match to TRBD1. CDR3 length: 15 amino acids. The J segment lost 5 bases and the V segment lost 1 base, leaving 7 bases of the junction unmatched. Germline CDR1 reads MGHRA; CDR2 reads YSYEKL. CDR3 protein: CASSQALSGGNEQYF. The CDR3 nucleotides are TGCGCCAGCAGCCAAGCACTTTCAGGGGGCAACGAGCAGTACTTC.

The chain carries TRBV24-1 and TRBJ2-1; 7 bases are a match to TRBD1. The J segment lost 4 bases and the V segment lost 3 bases, leaving 8 bases of the junction unmatched. The CDR3 totals 16 residues. Germline CDR1 and CDR2: KGHDR and SFDVKD. CDR3 DNA: TGTGCCACCAGTGATCCCGACAGGGACCAATACAATGAGCAGTTCTTC. It yields the protein CATSDPDRDQYNEQFF.

This chain links TRBV5-6 with TRBJ1-4; D gene ambiguous. CDR1 and CDR2 from the germline V gene are SGHDT and YYEEEE. The V and J ends lost 1 base and 7 bases respectively, with 8 bases between them. The CDR3 is made up of 13 amino acids. The CDR3 DNA reads as TGTGCCAGCAGCTTGTGGGCCTCTGAAAAACTGTTTTTT. Translating it yields CASSLWASEKLFF.